The 21 T cell receptor beta chains presented below share a single source sample, sequenced in a study of cytomegalovirus exposure and HLA in healthy donors. Primers: 60 Vbeta forward and 13 Jbeta reverse. Method: immunoSEQ multiplex PCR; TCRdb's copy keeps in-frame clones and lacks some. The repertoire holds about 110,000 clones, with approximately 76% as singletons. The sample consisted of PBMCs. The receptors were sampled from a woman aged 45 to 65 in good health and CMV-seropositive.

In the case of this clone: Likely a read error: the CDR3 ends without its conserved phenylalanine or tryptophan. The chain couples TRBV19 to TRBJ2-7; the D gene is possibly TRBD2 (7 bases). From germline, CDR1 is LNHDA and CDR2 SQIVND (reference sequence). The CDR3 extends over 16 amino acids. Trimming shortened V by 6 bases and J by 3 bases, and 21 bases separated the two germline ends. CDR3 sequence reads: CASRRGGKGSGYEQYL. CDR3 bases: TGTGCCAGTAGAAGGGGGGGGAAGGGCTCCGGCTACGAGCAGTACCTC.

The V gene is TRBV7-2, the J gene TRBJ2-1, with TRBD2 matching 10 bases. V trimming: 0 bases; J trimming: 7 bases; junction bases outside the gene matches: 6. Per germline, CDR1 SGHTA and CDR2 FQGNSA. This CDR3 is built from 16 residues. The CDR3 is CASSLAGASGSNEQFF. The CDR3 DNA follows: TGTGCCAGCAGCTTAGCGGGGGCTAGCGGGAGTAATGAGCAGTTCTTC.

The V gene is TRBV27, the J gene TRBJ1-6; D unclear. CDR1 is MNHEY and CDR2 is SMNVEV in the germline V gene (reference sequence). The CDR3 is made up of 13 amino acids. With 4 bases removed from V and 6 bases from J, the gap between germline ends came to 7 bases. The CDR3 nucleotides are TGTGCCAGCAGTTATTCTACTAATTCACCCCTCCACTTT. Residues: CASSYSTNSPLHF.

V gene TRBV7-6 combines with J gene TRBJ1-3; the D is unclear. The CDR3 consists of 13 residues. CDR1 and CDR2 from the germline V gene are SGHVS and FNYEAQ. Trimming cost V 7 bases and J 4 bases, with 11 bases left between them. In DNA form, the CDR3 reads TGTGCCAGCACCGCTGGGGAGGGAAACACCATATATTTT. Protein: CASTAGEGNTIYF.

The CDR3 protein is CASSPGQGWVYEQYF. In DNA, the CDR3 is TGTGCCAGCAGTCCCGGACAGGGTTGGGTCTACGAGCAGTACTTC. The chain uses TRBV27 and TRBJ2-7; 8 bases are shared with TRBD1. The CDR3 spans 15 residues. Germline loops: CDR1 MNHEY, CDR2 SMNVEV (reference sequence). The V and J ends lost 5 bases and 3 bases, in that order; junction bases with no gene match: 9.

V usage is TRBV5-6 and J usage is TRBJ1-1; TRBD1 is a possible D gene (6 bases). Germline V lookup: CDR1 SGHDT, CDR2 YYEEEE. This CDR3 comprises 12 residues. Trimming removed 3 bases from V and 10 bases from J, with 13 bases in between. CDR3 protein: CASSSGVSGAFF. CDR3 nucleotides: TGTGCCAGCAGCTCAGGGGTGAGCGGAGCTTTCTTT.

This clone was recorded a few times. The V call is TRBV6-1, the J call TRBJ2-3; D is perhaps TRBD1 (5 bases). V was trimmed by 4 bases and J by 1 base, leaving 12 bases between them. The CDR3 has 15 amino acids. Germline V gene data show CDR1 as MNHNS and CDR2 as SASEGT. The CDR3 DNA reads TGTGCCAGCAGTGGGGGCTTGGTTGGCACAGATACGCAGTATTTT. It codes for CASSGGLVGTDTQYF.

This clone has a single count. This rearrangement joins TRBV10-3 to TRBJ1-5, with D tentatively TRBD1 (6 bases). Germline CDR1 ENHRY, CDR2 SYGVKD. The CDR3 totals 13 residues. With 8 bases removed from V and 3 bases from J, the gap between germline ends came to 11 bases. As DNA, the CDR3 is TGTGCCATCTCAGACAGGTTCAATCAGCCCCAGCATTTT. Translation: CAISDRFNQPQHF.

V and J are TRBV18 and TRBJ2-7; D call uncertain. Germline loops: CDR1 KGHSH, CDR2 LQKENI. CDR3 length equals 12 residues. Trimming took 3 bases from V and 5 from J, leaving 8 bases between them. CDR3 loop: CASSPGDHEQYF. Written as DNA, the CDR3 is TGTGCCAGCTCACCGGGCGACCACGAGCAGTACTTC.

The genes are TRBV6-5 and TRBJ1-5, with D hard to call. Trimming cost V 8 bases and J 5 bases, with 13 bases left between them. Per germline, CDR1 MNHEY and CDR2 SVGAGI. CDR3 length: 13 residues. The CDR3 DNA sequence: TGTGCCAGCGGCACCCGAGAGGATCAGCCCCAGCATTTT. This translates into CASGTREDQPQHF.

The chain joins TRBV7-6 to TRBJ2-3, with D possibly being TRBD1 (5 bases). The CDR3 totals 15 residues. The germline gives CDR1 SGHVS, CDR2 FNYEAQ. V dropped 2 bases and J dropped 3 bases, with 12 bases sitting between them. Written as DNA, the CDR3 is TGTGCCAGCAGCTTAAGGGGCTTTCTTACAGATACGCAGTATTTT. Amino acids: CASSLRGFLTDTQYF.

The chain combines TRBV6-1 with TRBJ1-3; no clear D. Deletions cut 0 bases from V and 0 bases from J, with 12 bases between. Germline loops: CDR1 MNHNS, CDR2 SASEGT. The CDR3 runs 17 residues. The CDR3 DNA reads as TGTGCCAGCAGTGAAGCGGGAACGGGAAGCTCTGGAAACACCATATATTTT. It codes for CASSEAGTGSSGNTIYF.

The chain has TRBV21-1 and TRBJ2-5; the table's D gene call, TRBD2, was not cross checked with the DNA. TRBV21-1 is shown as a pseudogene. The CDR3 runs 15 residues. CDR3 nucleotide sequence: TGTGCCAGCAGCAAAAAGTCAGCGGGGGAAGAGACCCAGTACTTC. Residues: CASSKKSAGEETQYF.

This clone was observed once. The J gene is TRBJ2-1, the V gene TRBV2; possible D gene TRBD2, 6 bases. V lost 6 bases and J lost 7, with 16 bases in between. The CDR3 covers 14 residues. Germline CDR1 is SNHLY and CDR2 is FYNNEI. CDR3 DNA: TGTGCCAGCAGGGGGGGACTCTCTGGGAATGAGCAGTTCTTC. Translation gives CASRGGLSGNEQFF.

J is TRBJ2-7 and V is TRBV9; TRBD1 aligns across 8 bases. Germline V gene sequence: CDR1 SGDLS, CDR2 YYNGEE. The ends lost 4 bases at V and 3 bases at J; junction bases unmatched: 12. The CDR3 length is 16 residues. CDR3 bases: TGTGCCAGCAGCCCTGGGGGACAGGTAGGCTACTACGAGCAGTACTTC. Translating gives CASSPGGQVGYYEQYF.

The chain recombines TRBV12-1 with TRBJ1-1; the table assigns TRBD1, which was not confirmed against the DNA. TRBV12-1 is a known pseudogene. This CDR3 is built from 15 residues. CDR3: CASSFKGVMNTEAFF. For the CDR3, the DNA is TGTGCCAGCAGCTTTAAGGGGGTCATGAACACTGAAGCTTTCTTT.

The chain has TRBV6-5 and TRBJ2-7; no clear D. The V end lost 4 bases, the J end lost 1 base, and 8 bases lay between the germline ends. CDR1 MNHEY and CDR2 SVGAGI come from the germline V gene. The CDR3 has 13 residues. CDR3 bases: TGTGCCAGCAGTTGGGCGTTTTCCTACGAGCAGTACTTC. It codes for CASSWAFSYEQYF.

This clone was detected only a few times. The chain employs TRBV7-2 and TRBJ2-7; perhaps TRBD2 as D (5 bases). Per the germline V gene, CDR1 is SGHTA and CDR2 is FQGNSA. The CDR3 contains 14 residues. V lost 6 bases and J 2 bases, leaving 14 bases between the germline ends. The CDR3 loop is CASRPTRTTYEQYF. The CDR3 nucleotides read TGTGCCAGCAGACCCACTAGGACCACCTACGAGCAGTACTTC. Full variable domain (remainder filled in from reference TRBV7-2 and TRBJ2-7): GAGVSQSPSNKVTEKGKDVELRCDPISGHTALYWYRQSLGQGLEFLIYFQGNSAPDKSGLPSDRFSAERTGGSVSTLTIQRTQQEDSAVYLCASRPTRTTYEQYFGPGTRLTVT.

The chain joins TRBV10-1 to TRBJ1-6; tentatively, D is TRBD1 (5 bases). The V gene lost 2 bases and the J gene lost 7 bases, with 9 bases spanning the gap. The CDR3 runs 14 residues. CDR1 and CDR2 from the germline V gene are WNHNN and SYGVQD (reference sequence). CDR3 DNA: TGCGCCAGCAGTGAGCAGGGAGGCAATTCACCCCTCCACTTT. Amino acid sequence: CASSEQGGNSPLHF.

The J gene is TRBJ1-2, the V gene TRBV4-2, with D possibly TRBD1 on 6 matching bases. The CDR3 covers 14 residues. The V end lost 1 base, the J end lost 6 bases, and 12 bases lay between the germline ends. Germline V lookup: CDR1 LGHNA, CDR2 YNFKEQ. This CDR3 reads CASSQGIGQNGYTF. Here the CDR3 DNA reads TGTGCCAGCAGCCAAGGAATCGGACAGAATGGCTACACCTTC.

The chain couples TRBV25-1 to TRBJ2-1; 9 bases fit TRBD2. The CDR3 loop spans 16 amino acids. Germline V gene data show CDR1 as MGHDK and CDR2 as SYGVNS. With V trimmed by 6 bases and J by 4 bases, 10 bases remained unmatched. The CDR3 spells CASSLGTSRLYNEQFF. The CDR3 nucleotides read TGTGCCAGCAGCCTTGGGACTAGCAGACTATACAATGAGCAGTTCTTC.